The T cell receptor beta chain described here comes from a study of T-cell reconstitution after alpha-beta-depleted transplantation in children. During its preparation, the TCRbeta library received unique molecular identifiers. TCRdb fed the PCR reads into MiXCR, producing one record per CDR3 protein. This sample has around 700,000 distinct CDR3 sequences, with 10% to 15% found just once. This clonotype was detected a few times. Its antigen is undetermined. Study results and caveats: Alpha-beta T cells about two months after transplant reportedly derived from several hundred expanded graft clones. After one year, T-cell counts and TCRbeta diversity mostly came from new T cells.

This CDR3 has 16 amino acids. V gave up 0 bases and J gave up 8 bases, with 19 bases separating them. Per the germline V gene, CDR1 is DFQATT and CDR2 is SNEGSKA (reference sequence). The sample was PBMCs, taken before TCRalphabeta/CD19-depleted stem cell transplant. J is TRBJ2-2 and V is TRBV20-1; D gene uncertain. This receptor was obtained from a girl aged 2-10 years with congenital amegakaryocytic thrombocytopenia, due to receive a stem cell transplant. This CDR3 is CSARDRSDPVIGELFF. CDR3 nucleotides: TGCAGTGCTAGAGATCGGTCTGATCCCGTGATAGGGGAGCTGTTTTTT.